This entry lists 10 T cell receptor beta chains sequenced from one sample in a study of blood T cells in healthy people across ages. The use of a sample-barcoded 5' primer and a J-beta primer mix characterized a second PCR of roughly 6 to 11 cycles. TCRdb ran MiXCR on the 5' RACE reads and lists one entry per CDR3 protein. This sample has under 1,100,000 distinct CDR3 sequences, with around 27% found just once. This same sample was also part of a study on T cells of mothers and their children.

Specimen: blood. These receptors were obtained from a girl aged 2 to 10 in good health.

This chain uses TRBV7-3 with TRBJ2-2; tentatively, D is TRBD2 (5 bases). Trimming removed 2 bases at V and 6 bases at J, with 19 bases between. CDR1 SGHTA and CDR2 FQGTGA come from the germline V gene. CDR3 length: 17 residues. The DNA of the CDR3 is TGTGCCAGCAGCTTACGGGGTGTCGGGTCTATCCCCGGGGAGCTGTTTTTT. Amino acid sequence: CASSLRGVGSIPGELFF. Full variable domain (outside the CDR3, taken from reference TRBV7-3 and TRBJ2-2): GAGVSQTPSNKVTEKGKYVELRCDPISGHTALYWYRQSLGQGPEFLIYFQGTGAADDSGLPNDRFFAVRPEGSVSTLKIQRTERGDSAVYLCASSLRGVGSIPGELFFGEGSRLTVL.

In this sample, this clonotype turned up a few times. The chain couples TRBV7-9 to TRBJ1-1; D gene uncertain. Trimming cost V 0 bases and J 4 bases, with 15 bases left between them. This CDR3 has 16 residues. In germline, CDR1 is SEHNR, CDR2 FQNEAQ (reference sequence). The CDR3: CASSLAVSRWGTEAFF. As DNA, the CDR3 is TGTGCCAGCAGCTTAGCGGTTAGTCGGTGGGGCACTGAAGCTTTCTTT.

The chain links TRBV5-1 to TRBJ2-1; 11 bases fit TRBD2. Germline V CDR1 and CDR2: SGHRS, YFSETQ. The V gene end was trimmed by 4 bases and the J gene end by 8 bases; junction bases not matched to a gene: 5. There are 14 residues in the CDR3. CDR3 residues: CASSRSGGADEQFF. The DNA for the CDR3 is TGCGCCAGCAGCCGTAGCGGGGGGGCCGATGAGCAGTTCTTC.

This clonotype came up a few times. This chain uses TRBV29-1 with TRBJ2-7; D perhaps matches TRBD1 (5 bases). Trimming left V 3 bases short and J 3 bases short, with 12 bases between. The CDR3 runs 13 residues. Germline loops: CDR1 SQVTM, CDR2 ANQGSEA. CDR3 bases: TGCAGCGTTGACCAGGGTGCCAGCTACGAGCAGTACTTC. Translated: CSVDQGASYEQYF.

The sample holds a few counts of this clonotype. The V call is TRBV12-3 or TRBV12-4, the J call TRBJ2-7, with TRBD2 matching over 7 bases. This CDR3 is built from 15 residues. The V segment lost 5 bases and the J segment 3 bases; nucleotides outside the gene matches: 10. The chain's CDR3 is CASSPQSGVYYEQYF. Here the CDR3 DNA reads TGTGCCAGCAGTCCACAAAGCGGGGTATACTACGAGCAGTACTTC.

There are many counts of this clonotype. The rearrangement joins TRBV5-1 to TRBJ2-7, with 9 bases aligning to TRBD1. This CDR3 spans 15 amino acids. The germline V gene has CDR1 SGHRS and CDR2 YFSETQ. V dropped 0 bases and J dropped 1; count of bases not matched to a gene: 2. DNA for the CDR3: TGCGCCAGCAGCTTGGTTGGACAGGGGTCCTACGAGCAGTACTTC. Its translation: CASSLVGQGSYEQYF. The full variable domain, with the rest looked up from reference TRBV5-1 and TRBJ2-7, is KAGVTQTPRYLIKTRGQQVTLSCSPISGHRSVSWYQQTPGQGLQFLFEYFSETQRNKGNFPGRFSGRQFSNSRSEMNVSTLELGDSALYLCASSLVGQGSYEQYFGPGTRLTVT.

This clonotype was picked up a small number of times. The V gene is TRBV24-1, the J gene TRBJ2-5, with 9 bases matching TRBD1. Looked up from germline, CDR1 is KGHDR and CDR2 is SFDVKD. V trimming: 6 bases; J trimming: 4 bases; junction bases outside the gene matches: 2. There are 13 residues in the CDR3. CDR3 in amino acids: CATSRQGGETQYF. DNA for the CDR3: TGTGCCACCAGTCGACAGGGGGGAGAGACCCAGTACTTC.

This clonotype was found a few times. This rearrangement joins TRBV6-2 or TRBV6-3 to TRBJ1-1; 7 nucleotides match TRBD1. CDR3 length: 14 amino acids. CDR1 and CDR2 (germline): MNHEY, SVGEGT. The ends lost 2 bases at V and 10 bases at J; junction bases unmatched: 10. The CDR3 bases are TGTGCCAGCAGTTACGGGACAGACCTTCGGGGAGCTTTCTTT. Amino acids: CASSYGTDLRGAFF.

The chain links TRBV24-1 to TRBJ2-5; 8 bases line up with TRBD2. The J call may not be correct, given that the DNA end is closer to TRBJ2-1. The CDR3 runs 15 residues. Looked up from germline, CDR1 is KGHDR and CDR2 is SFDVKD. CDR3 sequence: CATSELSGTSNEQFF. The CDR3 DNA sequence: TGTGCCACCAGTGAGCTCTCCGGGACTAGCAATGAGCAGTTCTTC.

This clonotype was counted between two and nine times. This chain links TRBV7-2 with TRBJ2-4; TRBD2 might be the D (5 bases). Germline CDR1 reads SGHTA; CDR2 reads FQGNSA. Trimming removed 5 bases from V and 3 bases from J, with 14 bases in between. CDR3 length equals 15 residues. The CDR3: CASSKRGEDKNIQYF. The CDR3 coding sequence is TGTGCCAGCAGCAAACGGGGAGAAGACAAAAACATTCAGTACTTC. The full variable domain, rest sourced from reference TRBV7-2 and TRBJ2-4, is GAGVSQSPSNKVTEKGKDVELRCDPISGHTALYWYRQSLGQGLEFLIYFQGNSAPDKSGLPSDRFSAERTGGSVSTLTIQRTQQEDSAVYLCASSKRGEDKNIQYFGAGTRLSVL.